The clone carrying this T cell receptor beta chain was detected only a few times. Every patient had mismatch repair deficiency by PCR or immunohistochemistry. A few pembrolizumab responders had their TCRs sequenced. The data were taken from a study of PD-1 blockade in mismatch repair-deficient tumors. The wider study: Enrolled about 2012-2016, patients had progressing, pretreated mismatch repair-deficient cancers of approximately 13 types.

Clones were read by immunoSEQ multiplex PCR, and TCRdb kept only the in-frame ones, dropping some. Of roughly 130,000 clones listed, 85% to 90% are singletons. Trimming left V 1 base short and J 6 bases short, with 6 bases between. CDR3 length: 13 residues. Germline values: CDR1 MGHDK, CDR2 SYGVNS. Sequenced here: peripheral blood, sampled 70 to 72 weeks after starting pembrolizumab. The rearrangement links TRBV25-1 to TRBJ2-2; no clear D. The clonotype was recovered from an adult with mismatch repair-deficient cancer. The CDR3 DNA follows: TGTGCCAGCAGTGAATTTGTGGCCGGGGAGCTGTTTTTT. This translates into CASSEFVAGELFF.